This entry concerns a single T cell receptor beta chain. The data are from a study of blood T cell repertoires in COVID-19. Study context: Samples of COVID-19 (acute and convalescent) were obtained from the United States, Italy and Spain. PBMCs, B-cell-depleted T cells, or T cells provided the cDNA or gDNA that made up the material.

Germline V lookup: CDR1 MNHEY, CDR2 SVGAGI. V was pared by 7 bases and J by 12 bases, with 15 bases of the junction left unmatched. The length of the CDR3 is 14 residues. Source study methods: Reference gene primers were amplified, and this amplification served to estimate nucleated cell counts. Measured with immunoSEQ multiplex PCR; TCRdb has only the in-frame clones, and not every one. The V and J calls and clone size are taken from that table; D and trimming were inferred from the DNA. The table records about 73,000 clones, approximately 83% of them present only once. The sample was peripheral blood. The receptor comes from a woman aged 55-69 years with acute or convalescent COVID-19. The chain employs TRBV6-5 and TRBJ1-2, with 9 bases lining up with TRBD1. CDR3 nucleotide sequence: TGTGCCAGCATCACCATTACAGGGGGCGAGGGTAACACCTTC. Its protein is CASITITGGEGNTF.